The next 7 T cell receptor beta chains were all read from a single sample in a study of Ad26.COV2.S vaccination and SARS-CoV-2 variants. Regarding treatment: 19 received Ad26.COV2.S at low or high dose, single or two shots; 5 received placebo; per-sample allocation not given. The samples date from day 63 after the first vaccine or placebo injection. The assay was immunoSEQ multiplex PCR, and TCRdb's table has in-frame clones only and misses some. The data hold hundreds of thousands of clones, with 80% to 90% observed a single time. The material sequenced was peripheral blood, taken in a trial of Ad26.COV2.S vaccine versus placebo. The receptors shown here come from a person between 18 and 65 years old who received the Ad26.COV2.S COVID-19 vaccine or a placebo.

A single count supports this clone. The chain employs TRBV11-2 and TRBJ1-1; D remains ambiguous. The germline CDR1 and CDR2 sequences are SGHAT and FQNNGV. Trimming left V 1 base short and J 5 bases short, with 11 bases between. The CDR3 spans 14 residues. The CDR3 sequence: CASSLVRERTEAFF. In DNA form, the CDR3 reads TGTGCCAGCAGCTTAGTCCGGGAAAGGACTGAAGCTTTCTTT.

The chain carries TRBV5-1 and TRBJ2-7; 12 bases map to TRBD2. The CDR3 runs to 15 residues. With 4 bases clipped from V and 3 bases from J, the junction kept 5 bases outside the gene matches. Germline loops: CDR1 SGHRS, CDR2 YFSETQ. CDR3 sequence reads: CASSTTSGSDYEQYF. The CDR3 DNA is TGCGCCAGCAGCACGACTAGCGGGAGCGACTACGAGCAGTACTTC. Variable domain in full (rest from reference TRBV5-1 and TRBJ2-7): KAGVTQTPRYLIKTRGQQVTLSCSPISGHRSVSWYQQTPGQGLQFLFEYFSETQRNKGNFPGRFSGRQFSNSRSEMNVSTLELGDSALYLCASSTTSGSDYEQYFGPGTRLTVT.

The rearrangement links TRBV7-9 to TRBJ2-7; 7 nucleotides match TRBD1. The length of the CDR3 is 14 residues. The junction had 6 bases not matched to a gene; V was cut back by 1 base and J by 6 bases. CDR1 and CDR2 from the germline V gene are SEHNR and FQNEAQ (reference sequence). The CDR3 nucleotides are TGTGCCAGCAGCTTAGATGACAGGGTTGCCGAGCAGTACTTC. It encodes CASSLDDRVAEQYF.

This rearrangement joins TRBV3-1 (or the pseudogene TRBV3-2) to TRBJ1-2, with D uncertain. Germline V gives CDR1 LGHDT, CDR2 YNNKEL (reference sequence). V shed 6 bases and J shed 0 bases, with 8 bases lying between them. The CDR3 sequence is 13 residues long. The CDR3 bases are TGTGCCAGCAGGTCCGGGACTAACTATGGCTACACCTTC. Translation: CASRSGTNYGYTF.

V is TRBV15 and J is TRBJ2-1, with a weak D call TRBD1 (5 bases). Germline CDR1 reads LNHNV; CDR2 reads YYDKDF (reference sequence). The V end was cut by 3 bases, the J end by 4 bases, with 10 bases between. CDR3 size: 14 residues. This CDR3 reads CATSRQGGYNEQFF. DNA of the CDR3: TGTGCCACCAGCAGGCAGGGCGGTTACAATGAGCAGTTCTTC. Variable domain in full (rest from reference TRBV15 and TRBJ2-1): DAMVIQNPRYQVTQFGKPVTLSCSQTLNHNVMYWYQQKSSQAPKLLFHYYDKDFNNEADTPDNFQSRRPNTSFCFLDIRSPGLGDTAMYLCATSRQGGYNEQFFGPGTRLTVL.

The J gene is TRBJ2-7, the V gene TRBV7-3; 7 bases line up with TRBD2. V was pared by 2 bases and J by 1 base, with 5 bases of the junction left unmatched. The CDR3 runs to 15 residues. Germline V gene data show CDR1 as SGHTA and CDR2 as FQGTGA. CDR3 bases: TGTGCCAGCAGCTTAGAACGGGGGGTTTCCTACGAGCAGTACTTC. Protein: CASSLERGVSYEQYF.

This chain joins TRBV4-3 and TRBJ2-5, with 7 positions matching TRBD1. The CDR3 runs 17 residues. CDR1 and CDR2 from the germline V gene are LGHNA and YSLEER. Unmatched junction bases numbered 10, after V lost 1 base and J lost 2 bases. This CDR3 is CASSQVHRGVGQETQYF. Written as DNA, the CDR3 is TGCGCCAGCAGCCAAGTACACAGGGGTGTGGGGCAAGAGACCCAGTACTTC.